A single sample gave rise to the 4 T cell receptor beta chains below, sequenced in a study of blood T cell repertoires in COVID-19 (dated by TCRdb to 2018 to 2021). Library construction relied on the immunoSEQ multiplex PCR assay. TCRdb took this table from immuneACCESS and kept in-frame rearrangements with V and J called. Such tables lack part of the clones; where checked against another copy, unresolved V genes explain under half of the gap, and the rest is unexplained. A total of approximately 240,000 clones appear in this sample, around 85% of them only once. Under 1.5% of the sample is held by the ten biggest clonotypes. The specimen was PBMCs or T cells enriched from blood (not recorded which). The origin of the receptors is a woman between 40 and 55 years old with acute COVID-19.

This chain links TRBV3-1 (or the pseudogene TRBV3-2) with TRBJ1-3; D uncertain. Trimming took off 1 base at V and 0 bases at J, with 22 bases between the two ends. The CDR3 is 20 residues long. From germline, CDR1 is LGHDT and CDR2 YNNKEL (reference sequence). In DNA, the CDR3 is TGTGCCAGCAGCCAAGTGAGTATCGGCAGGATACATCCCTCTGGAAACACCATATATTTT. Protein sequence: CASSQVSIGRIHPSGNTIYF.

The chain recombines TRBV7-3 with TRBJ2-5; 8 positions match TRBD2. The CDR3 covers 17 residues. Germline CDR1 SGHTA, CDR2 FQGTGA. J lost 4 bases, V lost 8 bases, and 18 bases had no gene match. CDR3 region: CASPTTTSANRGETQYF. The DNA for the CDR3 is TGTGCCAGCCCTACAACGACTAGCGCAAACAGAGGAGAGACCCAGTACTTC.

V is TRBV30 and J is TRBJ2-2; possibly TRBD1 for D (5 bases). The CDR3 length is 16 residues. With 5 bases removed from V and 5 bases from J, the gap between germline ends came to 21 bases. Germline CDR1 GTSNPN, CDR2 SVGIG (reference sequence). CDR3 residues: CAWGVWAGIWTGELFF. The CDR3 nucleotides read TGTGCCTGGGGGGTGTGGGCAGGGATATGGACCGGGGAGCTGTTTTTT.

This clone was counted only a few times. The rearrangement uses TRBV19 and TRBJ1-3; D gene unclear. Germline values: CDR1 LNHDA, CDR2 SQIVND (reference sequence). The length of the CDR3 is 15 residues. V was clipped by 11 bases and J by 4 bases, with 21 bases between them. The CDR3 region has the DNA TGTGCCTCTGCCAACTCAGCGAGTTCCGGAAACACCATATATTTT. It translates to CASANSASSGNTIYF.